A selection of T cell receptor beta chains follows, all from one sample in a study of CD8 T cells in ankylosing spondylitis. TCRdb analysed the 5' RACE reads with MiXCR anew, one entry per CDR3 protein. The sample carries 200,000 to 300,000 distinct CDR3 sequences, over 8.5% recorded once. The material sequenced was blood, either unsorted or a sorted T cell fraction (not recorded which). Every receptor here comes from a male donor with ankylosing spondylitis or in good health (not recorded which). Each CDR3 is given with its conserved first and last residue. D genes are given only for firm matches. Some rows have no size entry. The others give once, few or many, or a class for an expanded clone.

j_call: TRBJ1-2; d_call: .; v_call: TRBV10-2; cdr3_length: 14; clone_size: many; cdr3_nt: TGCGCCAGCAGTGAAGTGGCAACTAACTATGGCTACACCTTC; cdr3_aa: CASSEVATNYGYTF
j_call: TRBJ2-3; d_call: .; v_call: TRBV6-9; cdr3_length: 16; clone_size: many; cdr3_nt: TGTGCCGACCCCCGGGGACCGCTTGAAATGACAGATACGCAGTATTTT; cdr3_aa: CADPRGPLEMTDTQYF
j_call: TRBJ2-1; d_call: TRBD2; v_call: TRBV20-1; cdr3_length: 13; clone_size: few; cdr3_nt: TGCAGTGCTTCTCCCGGGACTAGGAAAGAGCAGTTCTTC; cdr3_aa: CSASPGTRKEQFF
j_call: TRBJ2-7; d_call: .; v_call: TRBV4-1; cdr3_length: 13; clone_size: many; cdr3_nt: TGCGCCAGCAGCCAAGACGGAGACTACGAGCAGTACTTC; cdr3_aa: CASSQDGDYEQYF
j_call: TRBJ1-3; d_call: .; v_call: TRBV5-1; cdr3_length: 13; clone_size: many; cdr3_nt: TGCGCCAGCAGCTTGGAACCGGCCGGCACCATATATTTT; cdr3_aa: CASSLEPAGTIYF
j_call: TRBJ2-3; d_call: .; v_call: TRBV20-1; cdr3_length: 15; clone_size: many; cdr3_nt: TGCAGTGCTAGCCGTAATAGCTACACCACAGATACGCAGTATTTT; cdr3_aa: CSASRNSYTTDTQYF
j_call: TRBJ2-7; d_call: TRBD1; v_call: TRBV5-1; cdr3_length: 14; clone_size: few; cdr3_nt: TGCGCCAGCAGCTCAGACAGGGCCCTTGCCGAGCAGTACTTC; cdr3_aa: CASSSDRALAEQYF
j_call: TRBJ2-7; d_call: TRBD2; v_call: TRBV5-1; cdr3_length: 13; clone_size: many; cdr3_nt: TGCGCCAGCAGCTCGGGGGGACGTTACGAGCAGTACTTC; cdr3_aa: CASSSGGRYEQYF
j_call: TRBJ1-1; d_call: .; v_call: TRBV20-1; cdr3_length: 12; clone_size: .; cdr3_nt: TGCAGTGCAAAACAGGGTAACACTGAAGCTTTCTTT; cdr3_aa: CSAKQGNTEAFF
j_call: TRBJ1-1; d_call: TRBD1; v_call: TRBV5-1; cdr3_length: 17; clone_size: many; cdr3_nt: TGCGCCAGCAGCTCCTCCGGCCGGACAGGGGGGAACACTGAAGCTTTCTTT; cdr3_aa: CASSSSGRTGGNTEAFF
j_call: TRBJ1-1; d_call: TRBD1; v_call: TRBV5-1; cdr3_length: 14; clone_size: .; cdr3_nt: TGCGCCAGCAGCGCACAGGGGGCGGGCACTGAAGCTTTCTTT; cdr3_aa: CASSAQGAGTEAFF
j_call: TRBJ2-1; d_call: .; v_call: TRBV5-1; cdr3_length: 15; clone_size: many; cdr3_nt: TGCGCCAGCCGAGGGTTTGGTGTAGGCTCTCAGGGGCAGTTCTTC; cdr3_aa: CASRGFGVGSQGQFF
j_call: TRBJ2-5; d_call: TRBD2; v_call: TRBV12-3/TRBV12-4; cdr3_length: 15; clone_size: many; cdr3_nt: TGTGCCAGCAGTTTACTAGCGGGAGGTCGAGAGACCCAGTACTTC; cdr3_aa: CASSLLAGGRETQYF
j_call: TRBJ2-1; d_call: .; v_call: TRBV5-1; cdr3_length: 14; clone_size: many; cdr3_nt: TGCGCCAGCAACGTTTGGGGGGGCCAGAATGAGCAGTTCTTC; cdr3_aa: CASNVWGGQNEQFF
j_call: TRBJ2-7; d_call: .; v_call: TRBV7-8; cdr3_length: 13; clone_size: .; cdr3_nt: TGTGCCAGCGGGTACAGCGGAGACTACGAGCAGTACTTC; cdr3_aa: CASGYSGDYEQYF
j_call: TRBJ1-2; d_call: .; v_call: TRBV7-9; cdr3_length: 14; clone_size: many; cdr3_nt: TGTGCCAGCAGCTTAGATCAGATTAACTATGGCTACACCTTC; cdr3_aa: CASSLDQINYGYTF
j_call: TRBJ2-2; d_call: .; v_call: TRBV29-1; cdr3_length: 15; clone_size: many; cdr3_nt: TGCAGCGACGCGGTAAAGATGGGGGTAACCGGGGAGCTGTTTTTT; cdr3_aa: CSDAVKMGVTGELFF
j_call: TRBJ2-7; d_call: TRBD2; v_call: TRBV6-5; cdr3_length: 14; clone_size: many; cdr3_nt: TGTGCCAGCAGTTACTCAGCAGGGAGGGACGAGCAGTACTTC; cdr3_aa: CASSYSAGRDEQYF
j_call: TRBJ1-5; d_call: .; v_call: TRBV7-9; cdr3_length: 13; clone_size: many; cdr3_nt: TGTGCCAGCAGCTCAGGCGGAAACCAGCCCCAGCATTTT; cdr3_aa: CASSSGGNQPQHF
j_call: TRBJ2-7; d_call: .; v_call: TRBV12-3/TRBV12-4; cdr3_length: 12; clone_size: many; cdr3_nt: TGTGCCAGCAGTTTAGGGGGAACCGAGCAGTACTTC; cdr3_aa: CASSLGGTEQYF
j_call: TRBJ2-1; d_call: TRBD2; v_call: TRBV20-1; cdr3_length: 14; clone_size: many; cdr3_nt: TGCAGTGCTAGAGATGGCGGGAGAAACAATGAGCAGTTCTTC; cdr3_aa: CSARDGGRNNEQFF
j_call: TRBJ2-3; d_call: TRBD1; v_call: TRBV5-1; cdr3_length: 15; clone_size: many; cdr3_nt: TGCGCCAGCAGCTTTGACAGGGGAGGCACAGATACGCAGTATTTT; cdr3_aa: CASSFDRGGTDTQYF
j_call: TRBJ2-5; d_call: .; v_call: TRBV6-5; cdr3_length: 14; clone_size: .; cdr3_nt: TGTGCCAGCAGTTACGGGGACCTGGCGGAGACCCAGTACTTC; cdr3_aa: CASSYGDLAETQYF
j_call: TRBJ2-7; d_call: .; v_call: TRBV30; cdr3_length: 13; clone_size: many; cdr3_nt: TGTGCCTGGAGTGTTCGGGCCCTCTACGAGCAGTACTTC; cdr3_aa: CAWSVRALYEQYF
j_call: TRBJ1-1; d_call: .; v_call: TRBV5-1; cdr3_length: 14; clone_size: many; cdr3_nt: TGCGCCAGCAGCTTTGAGGGGCCGAACACTGAAGCTTTCTTT; cdr3_aa: CASSFEGPNTEAFF
j_call: TRBJ2-5; d_call: TRBD1; v_call: TRBV30; cdr3_length: 17; clone_size: many; cdr3_nt: TGTGCCTGGACCCCGGGACAGGGAAGTTATTCGTGGGAGACCCAGTACTTC; cdr3_aa: CAWTPGQGSYSWETQYF
j_call: TRBJ1-1; d_call: TRBD1; v_call: TRBV7-9; cdr3_length: 16; clone_size: many; cdr3_nt: TGTGCCAGCAGCTTAGGTCTGGGACAGTTGAACACTGAAGCTTTCTTT; cdr3_aa: CASSLGLGQLNTEAFF
j_call: TRBJ2-3; d_call: TRBD2; v_call: TRBV4-3; cdr3_length: 15; clone_size: many; cdr3_nt: TGCGCCAGCAGCCAAAGAGCGGGAGTGACAGATACGCAGTATTTT; cdr3_aa: CASSQRAGVTDTQYF
j_call: TRBJ1-5; d_call: TRBD1; v_call: TRBV20-1; cdr3_length: 15; clone_size: many; cdr3_nt: TGCAGTGCTAGCCCAGGGGGTTATAGCAATCAGCCCCAGCATTTT; cdr3_aa: CSASPGGYSNQPQHF
j_call: TRBJ2-3; d_call: .; v_call: TRBV7-8; cdr3_length: 18; clone_size: many; cdr3_nt: TGTGCCAGCAGCTTAGCTATACTAGATTCCTCCTCGGGGGATACGCAGTATTTT; cdr3_aa: CASSLAILDSSSGDTQYF
j_call: TRBJ2-3; d_call: TRBD2; v_call: TRBV5-6; cdr3_length: 14; clone_size: many; cdr3_nt: TGTGCCAGCAGCCCGGGAGGGCTAGGCGATACGCAGTATTTT; cdr3_aa: CASSPGGLGDTQYF
j_call: TRBJ1-3; d_call: .; v_call: TRBV20-1; cdr3_length: 18; clone_size: many; cdr3_nt: TGCAGTGCGAAGGCTACAGGGCGAACCTCAGGTCCTGGCAACACCATATATTTT; cdr3_aa: CSAKATGRTSGPGNTIYF
j_call: TRBJ2-7; d_call: TRBD1; v_call: TRBV20-1; cdr3_length: 14; clone_size: many; cdr3_nt: TGCAGTGCTAACAGTAGGACAGGCCGCTACGAGCAGTACTTC; cdr3_aa: CSANSRTGRYEQYF
j_call: TRBJ2-2; d_call: .; v_call: TRBV5-1; cdr3_length: 18; clone_size: .; cdr3_nt: TGCGCCAGCAGCTCCATACTACTCCGGGACTCCCCCACCGGGGAGCTGTTTTTT; cdr3_aa: CASSSILLRDSPTGELFF
j_call: TRBJ2-3; d_call: .; v_call: TRBV5-1; cdr3_length: 15; clone_size: many; cdr3_nt: TGCGCCAGCAGCTGGACGGGACAAGGAGCAGATACGCAGTATTTT; cdr3_aa: CASSWTGQGADTQYF
j_call: TRBJ1-3; d_call: .; v_call: TRBV6-2/TRBV6-3; cdr3_length: 14; clone_size: many; cdr3_nt: TGTGCCAGCAGTTCCACCGGCAGAGGAAACACCATATATTTT; cdr3_aa: CASSSTGRGNTIYF
j_call: TRBJ2-5; d_call: TRBD1; v_call: TRBV30; cdr3_length: 13; clone_size: few; cdr3_nt: TGTGCCTGGGGAACAGGGGACCAAGAGACCCAGTACTTC; cdr3_aa: CAWGTGDQETQYF
j_call: TRBJ2-7; d_call: .; v_call: TRBV3-1; cdr3_length: 12; clone_size: many; cdr3_nt: TGTGCCAGCAGCCAACTTACCTACGAGCAGTACTTC; cdr3_aa: CASSQLTYEQYF